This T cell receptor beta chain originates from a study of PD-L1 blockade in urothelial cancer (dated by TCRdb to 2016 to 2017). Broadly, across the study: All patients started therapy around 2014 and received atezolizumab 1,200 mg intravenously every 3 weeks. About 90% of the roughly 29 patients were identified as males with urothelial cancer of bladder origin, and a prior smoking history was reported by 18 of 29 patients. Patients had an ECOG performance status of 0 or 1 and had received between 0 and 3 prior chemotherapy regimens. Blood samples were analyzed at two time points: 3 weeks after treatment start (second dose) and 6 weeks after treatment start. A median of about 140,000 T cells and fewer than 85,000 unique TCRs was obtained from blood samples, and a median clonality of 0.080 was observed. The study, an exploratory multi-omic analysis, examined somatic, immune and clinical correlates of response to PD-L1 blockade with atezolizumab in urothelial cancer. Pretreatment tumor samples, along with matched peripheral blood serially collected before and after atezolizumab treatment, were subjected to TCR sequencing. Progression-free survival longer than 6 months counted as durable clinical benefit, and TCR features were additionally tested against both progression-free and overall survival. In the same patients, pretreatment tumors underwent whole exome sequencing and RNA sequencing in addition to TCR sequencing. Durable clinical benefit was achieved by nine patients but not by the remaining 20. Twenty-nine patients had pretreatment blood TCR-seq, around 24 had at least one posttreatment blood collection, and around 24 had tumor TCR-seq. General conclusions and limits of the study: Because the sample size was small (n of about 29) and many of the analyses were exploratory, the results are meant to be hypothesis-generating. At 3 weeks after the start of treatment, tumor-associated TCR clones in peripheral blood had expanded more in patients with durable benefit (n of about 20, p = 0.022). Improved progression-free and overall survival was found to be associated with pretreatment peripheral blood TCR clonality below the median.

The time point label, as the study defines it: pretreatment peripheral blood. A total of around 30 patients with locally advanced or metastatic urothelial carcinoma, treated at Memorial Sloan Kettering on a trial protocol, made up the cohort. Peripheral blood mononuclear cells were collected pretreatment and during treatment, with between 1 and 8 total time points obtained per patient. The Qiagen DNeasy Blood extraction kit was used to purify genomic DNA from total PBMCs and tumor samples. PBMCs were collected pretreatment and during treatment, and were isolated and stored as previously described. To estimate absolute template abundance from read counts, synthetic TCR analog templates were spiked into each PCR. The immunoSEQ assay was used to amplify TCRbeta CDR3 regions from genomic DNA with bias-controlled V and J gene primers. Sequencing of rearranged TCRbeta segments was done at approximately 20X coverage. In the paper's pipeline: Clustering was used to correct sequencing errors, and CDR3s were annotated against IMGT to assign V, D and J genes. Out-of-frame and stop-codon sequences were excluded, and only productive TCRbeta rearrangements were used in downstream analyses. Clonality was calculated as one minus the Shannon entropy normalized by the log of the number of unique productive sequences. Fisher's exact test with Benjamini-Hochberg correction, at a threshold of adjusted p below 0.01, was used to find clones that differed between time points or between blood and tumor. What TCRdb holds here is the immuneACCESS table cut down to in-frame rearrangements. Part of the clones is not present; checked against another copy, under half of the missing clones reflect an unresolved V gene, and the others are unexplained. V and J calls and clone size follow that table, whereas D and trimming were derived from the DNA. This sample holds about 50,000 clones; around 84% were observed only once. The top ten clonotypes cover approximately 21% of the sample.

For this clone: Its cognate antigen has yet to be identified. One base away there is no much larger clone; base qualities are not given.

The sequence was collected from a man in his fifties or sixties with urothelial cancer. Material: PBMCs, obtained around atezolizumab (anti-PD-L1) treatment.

The nucleotide sequence is given as TGTGCCAGCAGCCCGGACAGGGGGCTAGCTCAGCCCCAGCATTTT. Its product reads: CASSPDRGLAQPQHF. The sequence links TRBV7-8 to TRBJ1-5, with 11 bases matching TRBD1. Unmatched junction bases come to 6, with V trimmed by 5 bases and J by 6 bases. There are 15 amino acids in the CDR3, from cysteine to phenylalanine inclusive. The DNA shown is the 45-base CDR3, in frame from base 1. CDR1 and CDR2, looked up from the germline V gene, are SGHVS and FQNEAQ.